Below, 2 T cell receptor beta chains from the same sample are listed, as sequenced in a study of T-cell reconstitution after alpha-beta-depleted transplantation in children. Unique molecular identifiers were built into the TCRbeta library. Each CDR3 protein is one row after TCRdb ran MiXCR on the PCR reads. The data contain 170,000 or so distinct CDR3 sequences, around 6.8% of them seen just once; the ten biggest clones take up roughly 3%. The material was PBMCs from the stem cell graft donor, obtained from the stem cell graft. The receptor set was obtained from a human donor who donated a stem cell graft to a child with Wiskott-Aldrich syndrome.

This clonotype was counted many times. This chain uses TRBV5-1 with TRBJ1-1, with a possible D match to TRBD1 (5 bases). The V end lost 0 bases, the J end lost 4 bases, and 16 bases lay between the germline ends. This CDR3 is 16 amino acids long. Looked up from germline, CDR1 is SGHRS and CDR2 is YFSETQ. CDR3 bases: TGCGCCAGCAGCTTGGCCTGGAGGGGTGGGGGCACTGAAGCTTTCTTT. Translated, it gives CASSLAWRGGGTEAFF.

The genes are TRBV19 and TRBJ1-4; 8 nucleotides agree with TRBD1. Germline lookup yields CDR1 LNHDA and CDR2 SQIVND (reference sequence). The CDR3 is 13 residues long. J was trimmed by 8 bases and V by 8 bases; bases with no gene match: 7. CDR3 protein: CASATGVGEKLFF. The CDR3 DNA sequence: TGTGCCAGTGCGACAGGGGTGGGCGAAAAACTGTTTTTT.